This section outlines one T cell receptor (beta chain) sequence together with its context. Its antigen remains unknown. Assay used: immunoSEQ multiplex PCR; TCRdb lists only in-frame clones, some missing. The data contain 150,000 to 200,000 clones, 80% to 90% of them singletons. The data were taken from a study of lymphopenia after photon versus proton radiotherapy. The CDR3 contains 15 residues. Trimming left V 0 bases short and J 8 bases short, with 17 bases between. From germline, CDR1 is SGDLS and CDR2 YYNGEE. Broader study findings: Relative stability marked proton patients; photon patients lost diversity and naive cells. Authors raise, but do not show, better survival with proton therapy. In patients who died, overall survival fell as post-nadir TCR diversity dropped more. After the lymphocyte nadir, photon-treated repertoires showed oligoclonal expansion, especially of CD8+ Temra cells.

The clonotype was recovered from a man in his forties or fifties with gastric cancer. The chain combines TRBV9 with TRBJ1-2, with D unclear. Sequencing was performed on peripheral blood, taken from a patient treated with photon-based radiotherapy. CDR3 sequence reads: CASSVARPLPGGYTF. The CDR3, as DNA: TGTGCCAGCAGCGTAGCTAGGCCGCTCCCTGGGGGCTACACCTTC.